The rows below give T cell receptor beta chains drawn from one sample of a study of cytomegalovirus exposure and HLA in healthy donors. The assay was immunoSEQ multiplex PCR, and TCRdb's table has in-frame clones only and misses some. The data hold 70,000 or so clones, with 85% to 95% observed a single time. Material for sequencing was PBMCs. The receptors derive from a woman under 30 in good health and CMV-seronegative. Each CDR3 is given with its conserved first and last residue. Fields, in order: D gene, V gene, J gene, clone size, CDR3 DNA, CDR3 protein. The D gene is left open where the match is weak. Where a row states a size, it is once, few, many or the class of an expanded clone; other rows omit it.

NA	TRBV18	TRBJ2-5	NA	TGTGCCAGCTCACCAAGGGAGGAAGAGACCCAGTACTTC	CASSPREEETQYF
TRBD1	TRBV4-3	TRBJ1-3	NA	TGCGCCAGCAGCCAAGATTGGGGGACAGGGGGGTACGCCACCATATATTTT	CASSQDWGTGGYATIYF
NA	TRBV30	TRBJ2-2	NA	TGTGCCTGGAGCGGGGTACCCGGGGAGCTGTTTTTT	CAWSGVPGELFF
TRBD2	TRBV4-3	TRBJ2-1	NA	TGCGCCAGCAGCCCGGGGCTGGGGGGGTCCTACAATGAGCAGTTCTTC	CASSPGLGGSYNEQFF
TRBD1	TRBV5-6	TRBJ1-2	NA	TGTGCCAGCGTCTTACAGGGGGCGGACTATGGCTACACCTTC	CASVLQGADYGYTF
NA	TRBV6-1	TRBJ2-6	NA	TGTGCCAGCAGTGAGGACTTCTCTGGGGCCAACGTCCTGACTTTC	CASSEDFSGANVLTF
NA	TRBV7-2	TRBJ1-6	NA	TGTGCCAGCAGCCAGAACTCACCCCTCCACTTT	CASSQNSPLHF
NA	TRBV12-5	TRBJ1-3	NA	TGTGCTAGTGGTTTTGACAGAACCTCTGGAAACACCATATATTTT	CASGFDRTSGNTIYF
TRBD1	TRBV6-6	TRBJ1-1	NA	TGTGCCAGCAGTTCTTGGACAGGGGACACTGAAGCTTTCTTT	CASSSWTGDTEAFF
TRBD1	TRBV5-8	TRBJ2-4	NA	TGTGCCAGCAGCTTGAGGGGGCTAGAACGCACAAACATTCAGTACTTC	CASSLRGLERTNIQYF
TRBD2	TRBV7-6	TRBJ2-7	NA	TGTGCCAGCAGCCCGGGACTAGCGGGAGATCGGTCGCAGTACTTC	CASSPGLAGDRSQYF
NA	TRBV29-1	TRBJ2-7	NA	TGCAGCGTTGAAGCCAGGGACTACGAGCAGTACTTC	CSVEARDYEQYF
TRBD1	TRBV6-5	TRBJ2-1	NA	TGTGCCAGCAGTTTGAGGGGACAGGGGGTCTTTAATGAGCAGTTCTTC	CASSLRGQGVFNEQFF
TRBD1	TRBV6-5	TRBJ1-2	NA	TGTGCCAGCAGTTACAGGGGGCCTTCGGAGGGCTACACCTTC	CASSYRGPSEGYTF
TRBD2	TRBV9	TRBJ2-3	NA	TGTGCCAGCAGCGTGGCCGGGGAGTTACAGCGGGGGGGCGCAGGGGGAGCGCAGTATTTT	CASSVAGELQRGGAGGAQYF
TRBD1	TRBV6-5	TRBJ2-3	few	TGTGCCAGCAGTTCCACTACAGGGGGCGCAGATACGCAGTATTTT	CASSSTTGGADTQYF
NA	TRBV7-6	TRBJ2-1	NA	TGTGCCAGCAGCCCCGGGGGGCCAGGGAATGAGCAGTTCTTC	CASSPGGPGNEQFF
NA	TRBV6-5	TRBJ1-5	NA	TGTGCCAGCAGCGGAGCTTTTAGCAATCAGCCCCAGCATTTT	CASSGAFSNQPQHF
TRBD1	TRBV13	TRBJ1-4	NA	TGTGCCAGCAGCGAAGACAGGGCGGTTCTGTTTTTT	CASSEDRAVLFF
TRBD2	TRBV10-2	TRBJ2-5	NA	TGCGCCAGCAGTGAGTCTGCGGGACTAGCGGGGGAGACCCAGTACTTC	CASSESAGLAGETQYF
TRBD2	TRBV18	TRBJ2-7	NA	TGTGCCAGCTCACCACGGACTAGCTACTCCTACGAGCAGTACTTC	CASSPRTSYSYEQYF
NA	TRBV7-8	TRBJ1-2	NA	TGTGCCAGCAGCGCCCGCAGGAGGGAGGACTATGGCTACACCTTC	CASSARRREDYGYTF
TRBD1	TRBV4-2	TRBJ1-4	NA	TGTGCCAGCAGCCAAGAGTCGGGGACAGGGGGCGAAAAACTGTTTTTT	CASSQESGTGGEKLFF
TRBD2	TRBV9	TRBJ2-5	NA	TGTGCCAGCAGCGTAGACCCGGGGGGGCTTATAAAAGAGACCCAGTACTTC	CASSVDPGGLIKETQYF
TRBD1	TRBV29-1	TRBJ2-2	NA	TGCAGCGTTGGTAGGACAGGGGAACTTGACACCGGGGAGCTGTTTTTT	CSVGRTGELDTGELFF
NA	TRBV29-1	TRBJ2-2	NA	TGCAGCGCCGGAGGGGAGGCCGGGGAGCTGTTTTTT	CSAGGEAGELFF
NA	TRBV9	TRBJ1-4	once	TGTGCCAGCAGCGTAGAAGGGGCTGAAAAACTGTTTTTT	CASSVEGAEKLFF